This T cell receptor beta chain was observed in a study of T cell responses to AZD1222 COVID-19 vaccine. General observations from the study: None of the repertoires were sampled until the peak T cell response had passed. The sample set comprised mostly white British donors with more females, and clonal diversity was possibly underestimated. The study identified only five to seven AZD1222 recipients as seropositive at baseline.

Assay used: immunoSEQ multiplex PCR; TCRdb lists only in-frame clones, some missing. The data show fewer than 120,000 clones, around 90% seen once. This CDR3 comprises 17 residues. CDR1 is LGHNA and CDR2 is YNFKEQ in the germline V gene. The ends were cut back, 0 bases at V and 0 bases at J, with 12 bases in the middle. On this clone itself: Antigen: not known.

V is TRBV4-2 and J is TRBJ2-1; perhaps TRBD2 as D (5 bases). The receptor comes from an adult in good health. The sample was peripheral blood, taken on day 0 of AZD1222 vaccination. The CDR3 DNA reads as TGTGCCAGCAGCCAAGACAGGTCAGCGGACTCCTACAATGAGCAGTTCTTC. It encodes CASSQDRSADSYNEQFF.